These T cell receptor beta chains were read from a single sample in a study of blood T cells in healthy people across ages. In TCRdb, the 5' RACE reads were re-called with MiXCR into one record per CDR3 protein. The sample has roughly 1,300,000 distinct CDR3 sequences; roughly 60% are singletons. Sequenced input: blood. The receptors here all came from a man aged 18 to 30 in good health. CDR3s include the opening cysteine and the closing phenylalanine or tryptophan. The D gene is left open where the match is weak. The size entry is marked missing in some rows and otherwise reads once, few, many or a size class.

j_call	v_call	d_call	clone_size	cdr3_aa	cdr3_nt
TRBJ2-7	TRBV29-1	NA	few	CSVVTAEKYYEQYF	TGCAGCGTTGTAACCGCCGAAAAATACTACGAGCAGTACTTC
TRBJ1-2	TRBV6-5	NA	NA	CASSYGQGSNYGYTF	TGTGCCAGCAGTTACGGCCAGGGTTCAAACTATGGCTACACCTTC
TRBJ1-5	TRBV12-3/TRBV12-4	NA	many	CASSSGHSNQPQHF	TGTGCCAGCAGTTCTGGACATAGCAATCAGCCCCAGCATTTT
TRBJ2-7	TRBV7-2	NA	many	CASSLDPGSSYEQYF	TGTGCCAGCAGCTTAGATCCAGGGAGCTCCTACGAGCAGTACTTC
TRBJ2-3	TRBV7-7	NA	NA	CASSFPQRKRSTDTQYF	TGTGCTAGCAGCTTTCCTCAGAGAAAGCGGAGCACAGATACGCAGTATTTT
TRBJ2-3	TRBV2	NA	NA	CASSGPPTGDTQYF	TGTGCCAGCAGTGGGCCCCCCACTGGAGATACGCAGTATTTT
TRBJ2-5	TRBV28	NA	NA	CASSYIGVRYF	TGTGCCAGCAGTTATATCGGAGTCCGGTACTTC
TRBJ2-7	TRBV6-5	TRBD2	once	CASSSLGGRGFDEQYF	TGTGCCAGCAGTTCCCTTGGCGGGAGAGGTTTCGACGAGCAGTACTTC
TRBJ2-5	TRBV2	TRBD2	NA	CASSGLARDTETQYF	TGTGCCAGCAGTGGACTAGCGCGGGATACAGAGACCCAGTACTTC
TRBJ2-3	TRBV6-2/TRBV6-3	NA	NA	CASSRAGATDTQYF	TGTGCCAGCTCCCGGGCGGGCGCCACAGATACGCAGTATTTT
TRBJ1-5	TRBV12-3/TRBV12-4	NA	NA	CASSLLQGISNQPQHF	TGTGCCAGCAGTCTGCTGCAGGGGATTAGCAATCAGCCCCAGCATTTT
TRBJ1-5	TRBV19	NA	NA	CASSMQGQPQHF	TGTGCCAGTAGTATGCAGGGTCAGCCCCAGCATTTT
TRBJ1-2	TRBV5-6	TRBD1	NA	CASSLRTGGEVTLYGYTF	TGTGCCAGCAGCTTGAGGACAGGGGGCGAAGTAACTCTCTATGGCTACACCTTC
TRBJ1-6	TRBV20-1	TRBD1	few	CSARDLGDSSPLHF	TGCAGTGCTAGAGATCTAGGGGACAGTTCACCCCTCCACTTT
TRBJ1-2	TRBV3-1	NA	few	CASSRSGGYTF	TGTGCCAGCAGCCGGTCAGGAGGCTACACCTTC
TRBJ2-7	TRBV4-1	NA	NA	CASSQDSEGYEQYF	TGCGCCAGCAGCCAAGACTCTGAGGGCTACGAGCAGTACTTC
TRBJ2-7	TRBV29-1	NA	NA	CSVEDPSGNYEQYF	TGCAGCGTTGAAGATCCTTCCGGGAACTACGAGCAGTACTTC
TRBJ2-7	TRBV20-1	NA	many	CSARLGYEQYF	TGCAGCGCGAGATTAGGCTACGAGCAGTACTTC